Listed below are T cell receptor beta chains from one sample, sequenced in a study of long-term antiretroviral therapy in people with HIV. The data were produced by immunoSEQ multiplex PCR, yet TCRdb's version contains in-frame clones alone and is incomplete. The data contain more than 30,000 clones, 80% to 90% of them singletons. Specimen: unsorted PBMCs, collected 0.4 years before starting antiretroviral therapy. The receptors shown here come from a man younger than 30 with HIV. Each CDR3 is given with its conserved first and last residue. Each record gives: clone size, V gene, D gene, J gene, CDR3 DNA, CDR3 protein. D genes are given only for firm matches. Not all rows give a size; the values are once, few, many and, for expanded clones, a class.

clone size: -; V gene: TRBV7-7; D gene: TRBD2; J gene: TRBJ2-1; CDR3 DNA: TGTGCTAGCAGCTTGGTAGCGGGGGGGTACAATGAGCAGTTCTTC; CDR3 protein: CASSLVAGGYNEQFF
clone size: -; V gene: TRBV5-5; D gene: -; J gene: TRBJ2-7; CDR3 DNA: TGTGCCAGCAGCTTGGAAGGGGAGATTGTTATATCCGAGCAGTACTTC; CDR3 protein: CASSLEGEIVISEQYF
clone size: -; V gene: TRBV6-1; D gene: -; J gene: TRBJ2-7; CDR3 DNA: TGTGCCAGCTGGAGAGTCGGCGAGCAGACCGAGCAGTACTTC; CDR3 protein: CASWRVGEQTEQYF
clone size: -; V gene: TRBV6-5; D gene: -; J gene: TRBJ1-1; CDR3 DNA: TGTGCCAGCACCTACAGTACAGGGAGGAACACTGAAGCTTTCTTT; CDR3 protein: CASTYSTGRNTEAFF
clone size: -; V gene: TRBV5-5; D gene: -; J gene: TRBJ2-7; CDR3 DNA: TGTGCCAGCAGGGAAAGGCAGGGGTCCCTTATGGAGCAGTACTTC; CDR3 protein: CASRERQGSLMEQYF
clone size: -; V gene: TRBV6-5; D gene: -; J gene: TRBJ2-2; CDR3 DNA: TGTGCCAACCAAACCGGGGAACCCGGGGAGCTGTTTTTT; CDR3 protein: CANQTGEPGELFF
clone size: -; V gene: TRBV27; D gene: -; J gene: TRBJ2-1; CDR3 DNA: TGTGCCAGCCCCCGCCGGGACAGGGTACCTAGCGGGAGACGCGAGCAGTTCTTC; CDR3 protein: CASPRRDRVPSGRREQFF
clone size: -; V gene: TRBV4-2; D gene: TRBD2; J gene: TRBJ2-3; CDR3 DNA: TGTGCCAGCAGCCAACCGGGGCGGGGGGGGACAGATACGCAGTATTTT; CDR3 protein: CASSQPGRGGTDTQYF
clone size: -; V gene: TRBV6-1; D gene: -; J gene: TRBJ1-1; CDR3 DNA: TGTGCCAGCATAAGGGGTTGGGGAGCTTTCTTT; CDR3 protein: CASIRGWGAFF
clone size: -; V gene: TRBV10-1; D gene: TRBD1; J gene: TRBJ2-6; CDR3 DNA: TGCGCCAGCAGTGACCCCACAGGGGCTGGGGCCAACGTCCTGACTTTC; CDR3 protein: CASSDPTGAGANVLTF
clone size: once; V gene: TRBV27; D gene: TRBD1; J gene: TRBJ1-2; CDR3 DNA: TGTGCCAGCAGTCCGGGGACAGGGGTAAACTATGGCTACACCTTC; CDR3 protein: CASSPGTGVNYGYTF
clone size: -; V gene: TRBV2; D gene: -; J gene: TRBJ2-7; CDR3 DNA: TGTGCCAGCAGTGAATTTTCGGGGGTGGGCTACGAGCAGTACTTC; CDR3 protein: CASSEFSGVGYEQYF
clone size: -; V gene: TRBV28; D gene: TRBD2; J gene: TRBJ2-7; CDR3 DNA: TGTGCCAGCAGTTTGGCTAGCGGGATTTACGAGCAGTACTTC; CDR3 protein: CASSLASGIYEQYF
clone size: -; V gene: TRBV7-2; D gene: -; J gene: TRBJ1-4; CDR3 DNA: TGTGCCAGCAGCTTGTCTCACTCTAATGAAAAACTGTTTTTT; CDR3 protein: CASSLSHSNEKLFF
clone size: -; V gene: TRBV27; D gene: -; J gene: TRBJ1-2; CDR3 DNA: TGTGCCAGCAGGAGGGTCGGGCGCTACACCTTC; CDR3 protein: CASRRVGRYTF
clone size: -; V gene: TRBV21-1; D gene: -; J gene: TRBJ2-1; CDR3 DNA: TGTGCCAGCAGCAAAGTCTCATACTATGAGCAGTTCTTC; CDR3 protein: CASSKVSYYEQFF
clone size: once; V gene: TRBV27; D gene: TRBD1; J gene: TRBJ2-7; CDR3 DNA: TGTGCCAGCAGTTTATCCGGGACAGGGGCCTACGAGCAGTACTTC; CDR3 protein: CASSLSGTGAYEQYF
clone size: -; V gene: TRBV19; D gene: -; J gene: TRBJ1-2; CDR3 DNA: TGTGCCAGTAGGGCCAAAGATGGAGGATACTATGGCTACACCTTC; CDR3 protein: CASRAKDGGYYGYTF
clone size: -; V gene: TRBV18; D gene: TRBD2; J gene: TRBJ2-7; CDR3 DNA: TGTGCCAGCTCACCACCCCCTTCGGGACTACGCTACTCCTACGAGCAGTACTTC; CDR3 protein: CASSPPPSGLRYSYEQYF
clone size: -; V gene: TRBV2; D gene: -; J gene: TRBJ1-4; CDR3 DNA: TGTGCCAGCAGTGAATATTCAACTAATGAAAAACTGTTTTTT; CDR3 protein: CASSEYSTNEKLFF
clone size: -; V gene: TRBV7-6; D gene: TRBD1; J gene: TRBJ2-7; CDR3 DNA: TGTGCCAGCAGCTTCGGGACAGGGGAAACTTACGAGCAGTACTTC; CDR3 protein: CASSFGTGETYEQYF
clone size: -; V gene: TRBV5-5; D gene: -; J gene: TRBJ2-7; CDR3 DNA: TGTGCCAGCAGCTTGAAAGGCGGTAACACGTTCTACGAGCAGTACTTC; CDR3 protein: CASSLKGGNTFYEQYF
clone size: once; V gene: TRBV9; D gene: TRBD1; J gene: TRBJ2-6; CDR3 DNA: TGTGCCAGCAGCGATCAGGGACAGGAGATCTCTGGGGCCAACGTCCTGACTTTC; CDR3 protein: CASSDQGQEISGANVLTF
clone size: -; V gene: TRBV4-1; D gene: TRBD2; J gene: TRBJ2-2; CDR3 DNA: TGCGCCAGCAGCCTACCAGTGGGGGGGGCCGGGGAGCTGTTTTTT; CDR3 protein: CASSLPVGGAGELFF
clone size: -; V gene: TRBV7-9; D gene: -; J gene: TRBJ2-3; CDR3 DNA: TGTGCCGGCAGCTGGGACAATCCTACGCAGTATTTT; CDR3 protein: CAGSWDNPTQYF